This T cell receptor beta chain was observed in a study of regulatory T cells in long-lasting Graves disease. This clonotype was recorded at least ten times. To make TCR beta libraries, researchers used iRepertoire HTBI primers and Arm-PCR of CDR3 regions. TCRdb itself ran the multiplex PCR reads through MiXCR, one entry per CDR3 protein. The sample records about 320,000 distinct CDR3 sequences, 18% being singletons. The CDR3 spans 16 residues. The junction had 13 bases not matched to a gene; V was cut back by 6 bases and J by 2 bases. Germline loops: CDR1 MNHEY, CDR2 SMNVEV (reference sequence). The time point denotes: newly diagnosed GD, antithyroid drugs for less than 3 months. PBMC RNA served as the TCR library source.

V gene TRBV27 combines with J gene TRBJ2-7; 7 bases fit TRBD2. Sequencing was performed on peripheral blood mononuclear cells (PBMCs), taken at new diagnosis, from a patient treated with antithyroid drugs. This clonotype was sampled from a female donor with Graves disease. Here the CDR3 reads CASSRNSGAAPYEQYF. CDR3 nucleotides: TGTGCCAGCAGCCGAAACAGCGGGGCCGCTCCCTACGAGCAGTACTTC.